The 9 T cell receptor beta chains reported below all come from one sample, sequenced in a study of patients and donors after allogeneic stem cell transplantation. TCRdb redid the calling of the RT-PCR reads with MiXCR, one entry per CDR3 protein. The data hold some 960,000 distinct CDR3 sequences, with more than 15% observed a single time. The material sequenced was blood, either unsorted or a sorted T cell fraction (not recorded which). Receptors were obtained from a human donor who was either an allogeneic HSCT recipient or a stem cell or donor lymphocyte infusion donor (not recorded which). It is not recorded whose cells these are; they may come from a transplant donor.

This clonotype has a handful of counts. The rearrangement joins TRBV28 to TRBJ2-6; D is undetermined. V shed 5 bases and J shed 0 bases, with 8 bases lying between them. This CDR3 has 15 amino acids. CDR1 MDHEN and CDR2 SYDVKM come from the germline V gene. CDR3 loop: CASSAAGSGANVLTF. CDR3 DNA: TGTGCCAGCAGTGCCGCTGGCTCTGGGGCCAACGTCCTGACTTTC.

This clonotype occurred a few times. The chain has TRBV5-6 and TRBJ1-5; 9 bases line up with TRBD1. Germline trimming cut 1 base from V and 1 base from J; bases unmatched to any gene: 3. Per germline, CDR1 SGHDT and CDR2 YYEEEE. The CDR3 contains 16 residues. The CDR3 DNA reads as TGTGCCAGCAGCTTGTTGGGACAGGGAAGCAATCAGCCCCAGCATTTT. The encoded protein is CASSLLGQGSNQPQHF.

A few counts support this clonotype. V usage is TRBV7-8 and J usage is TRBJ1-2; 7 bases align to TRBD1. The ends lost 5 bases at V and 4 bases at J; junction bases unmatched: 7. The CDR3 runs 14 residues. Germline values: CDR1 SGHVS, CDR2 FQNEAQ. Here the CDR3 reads CASSPQGQLYGYTF. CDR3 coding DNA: TGTGCCAGCAGCCCACAGGGACAGCTCTATGGCTACACCTTC.

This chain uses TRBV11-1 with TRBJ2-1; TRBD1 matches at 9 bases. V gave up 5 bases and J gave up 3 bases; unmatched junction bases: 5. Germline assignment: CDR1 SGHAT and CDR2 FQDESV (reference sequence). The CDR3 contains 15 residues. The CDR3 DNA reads TGTGCCAGCAGCCGGGGACAGGGTGTCTACAATGAGCAGTTCTTC. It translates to CASSRGQGVYNEQFF.

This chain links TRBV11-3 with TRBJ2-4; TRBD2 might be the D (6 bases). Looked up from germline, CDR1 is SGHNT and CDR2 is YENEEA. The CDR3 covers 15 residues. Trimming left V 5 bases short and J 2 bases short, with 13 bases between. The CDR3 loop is CASSAGSSTKNIQYF. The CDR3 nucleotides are TGTGCCAGCAGCGCCGGGAGCTCTACCAAAAACATTCAGTACTTC.

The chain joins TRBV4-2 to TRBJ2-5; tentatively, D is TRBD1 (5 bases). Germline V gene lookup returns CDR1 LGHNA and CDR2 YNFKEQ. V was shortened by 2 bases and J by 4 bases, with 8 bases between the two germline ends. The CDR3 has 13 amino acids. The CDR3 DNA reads TGTGCCAGCAGCCAAAGACAGTTAGAGACCCAGTACTTC. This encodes CASSQRQLETQYF.

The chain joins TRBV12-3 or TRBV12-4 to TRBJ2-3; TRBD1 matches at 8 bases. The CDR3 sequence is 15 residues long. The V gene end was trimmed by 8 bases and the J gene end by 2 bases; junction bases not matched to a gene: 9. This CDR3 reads CASATTGAITDTQYF. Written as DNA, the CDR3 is TGTGCCAGCGCGACGACAGGGGCCATCACAGATACGCAGTATTTT.

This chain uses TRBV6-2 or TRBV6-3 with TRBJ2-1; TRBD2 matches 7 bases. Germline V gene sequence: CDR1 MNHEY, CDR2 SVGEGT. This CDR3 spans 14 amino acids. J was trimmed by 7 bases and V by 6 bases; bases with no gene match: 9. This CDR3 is CASRTSGTGNEQFF. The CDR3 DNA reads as TGTGCCAGCAGGACCAGCGGGACCGGGAATGAGCAGTTCTTC.

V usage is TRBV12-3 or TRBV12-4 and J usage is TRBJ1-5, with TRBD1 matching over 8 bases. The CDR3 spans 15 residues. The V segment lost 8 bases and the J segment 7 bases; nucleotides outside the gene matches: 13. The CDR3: CASSTDRAGGQPQHF. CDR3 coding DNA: TGTGCCAGCTCTACGGACAGGGCCGGGGGACAGCCCCAGCATTTT.